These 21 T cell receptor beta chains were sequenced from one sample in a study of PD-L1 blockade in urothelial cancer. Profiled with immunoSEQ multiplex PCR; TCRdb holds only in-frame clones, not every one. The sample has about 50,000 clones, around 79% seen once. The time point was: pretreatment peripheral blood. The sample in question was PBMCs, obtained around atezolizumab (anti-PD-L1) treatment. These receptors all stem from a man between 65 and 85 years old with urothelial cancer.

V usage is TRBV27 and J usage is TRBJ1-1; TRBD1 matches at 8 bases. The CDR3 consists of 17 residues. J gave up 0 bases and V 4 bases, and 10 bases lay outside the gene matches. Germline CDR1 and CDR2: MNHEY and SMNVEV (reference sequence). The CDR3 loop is CASSSLRTGRMNTEAFF. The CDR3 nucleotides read TGTGCCAGCAGTTCCCTGAGGACAGGGCGGATGAACACTGAAGCTTTCTTT.

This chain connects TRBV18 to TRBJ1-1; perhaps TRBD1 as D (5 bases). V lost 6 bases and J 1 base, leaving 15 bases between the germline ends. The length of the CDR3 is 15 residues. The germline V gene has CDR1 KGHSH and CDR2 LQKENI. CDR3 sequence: CASSLRTTENTEAFF. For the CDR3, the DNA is TGTGCCAGCTCGCTCCGAACGACAGAGAACACTGAAGCTTTCTTT.

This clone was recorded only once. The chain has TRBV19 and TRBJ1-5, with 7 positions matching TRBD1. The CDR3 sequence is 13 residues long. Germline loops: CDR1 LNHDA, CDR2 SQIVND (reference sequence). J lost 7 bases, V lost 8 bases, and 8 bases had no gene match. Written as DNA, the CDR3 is TGTGCCAGTGGCGGGACAGCCGTACAGCCCCAGCATTTT. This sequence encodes CASGGTAVQPQHF.

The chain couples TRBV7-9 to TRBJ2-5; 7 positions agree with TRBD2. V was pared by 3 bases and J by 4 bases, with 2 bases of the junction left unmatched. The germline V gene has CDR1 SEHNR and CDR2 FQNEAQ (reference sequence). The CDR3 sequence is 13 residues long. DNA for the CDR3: TGTGCCAGCAGCTTGGGGGGGGGAGAGACCCAGTACTTC. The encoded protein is CASSLGGGETQYF.

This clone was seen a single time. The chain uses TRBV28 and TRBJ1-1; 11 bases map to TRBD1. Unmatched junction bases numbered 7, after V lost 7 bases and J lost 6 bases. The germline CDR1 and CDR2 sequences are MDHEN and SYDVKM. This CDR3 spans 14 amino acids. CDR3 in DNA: TGTGCCAGCACCCCGGACAGGGGGCTCGCTGAAGCTTTCTTT. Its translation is CASTPDRGLAEAFF.

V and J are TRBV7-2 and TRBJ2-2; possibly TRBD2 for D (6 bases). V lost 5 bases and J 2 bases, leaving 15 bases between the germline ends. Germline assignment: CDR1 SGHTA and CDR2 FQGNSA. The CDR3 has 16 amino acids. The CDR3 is CASSLERVLNTGELFF. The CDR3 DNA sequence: TGTGCCAGCAGCCTCGAGCGGGTCTTAAACACCGGGGAGCTGTTTTTT.

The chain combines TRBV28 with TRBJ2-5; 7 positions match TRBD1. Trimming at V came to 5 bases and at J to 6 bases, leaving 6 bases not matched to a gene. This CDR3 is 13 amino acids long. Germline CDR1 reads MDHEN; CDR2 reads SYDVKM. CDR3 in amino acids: CASSRGGQKTQYF. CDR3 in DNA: TGTGCCAGCAGTCGAGGGGGCCAGAAGACCCAGTACTTC. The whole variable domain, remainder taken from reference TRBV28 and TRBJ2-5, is DVKVTQSSRYLVKRTGEKVFLECVQDMDHENMFWYRQDPGLGLRLIYFSYDVKMKEKGDIPEGYSVSREKKERFSLILESASTNQTSMYLCASSRGGQKTQYFGPGTRLLVL.

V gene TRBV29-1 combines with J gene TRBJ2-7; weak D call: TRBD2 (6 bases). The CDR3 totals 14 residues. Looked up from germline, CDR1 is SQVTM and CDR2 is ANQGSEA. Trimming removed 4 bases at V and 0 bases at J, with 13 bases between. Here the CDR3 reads CSVAGRGASYEQYF. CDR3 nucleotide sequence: TGCAGCGTTGCGGGGCGGGGAGCCTCCTACGAGCAGTACTTC.

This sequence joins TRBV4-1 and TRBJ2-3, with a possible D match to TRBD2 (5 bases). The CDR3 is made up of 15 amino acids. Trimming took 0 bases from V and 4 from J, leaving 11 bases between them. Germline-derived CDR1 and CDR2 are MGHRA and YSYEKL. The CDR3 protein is CASSQEGRESDTQYF. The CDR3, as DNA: TGCGCCAGCAGCCAAGAAGGTCGGGAATCAGATACGCAGTATTTT.

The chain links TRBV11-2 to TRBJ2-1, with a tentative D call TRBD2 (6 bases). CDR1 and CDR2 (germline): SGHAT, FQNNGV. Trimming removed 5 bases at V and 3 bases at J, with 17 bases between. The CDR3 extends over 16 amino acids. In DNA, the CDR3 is TGTGCCAGCAGCACCTTAGCGGACCGTCGCTACAATGAGCAGTTCTTC. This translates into CASSTLADRRYNEQFF. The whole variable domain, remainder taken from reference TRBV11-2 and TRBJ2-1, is EAGVAQSPRYKIIEKRQSVAFWCNPISGHATLYWYQQILGQGPKLLIQFQNNGVVDDSQLPKDRFSAERLKGVDSTLKIQPAKLEDSAVYLCASSTLADRRYNEQFFGPGTRLTVL.

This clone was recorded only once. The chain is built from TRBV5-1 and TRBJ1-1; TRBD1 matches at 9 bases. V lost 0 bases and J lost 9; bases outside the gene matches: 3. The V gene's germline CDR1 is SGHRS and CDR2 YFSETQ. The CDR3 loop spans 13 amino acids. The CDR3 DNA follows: TGCGCCAGCAGCTTGGGACAGGGGGTTAAAGCTTTCTTT. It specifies CASSLGQGVKAFF.

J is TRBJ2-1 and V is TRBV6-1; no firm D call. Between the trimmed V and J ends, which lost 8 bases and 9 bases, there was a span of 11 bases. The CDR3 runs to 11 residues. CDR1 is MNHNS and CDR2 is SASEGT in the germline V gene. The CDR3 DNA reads TGTGCCAGCCTTCAGTCGGGTGAGCAGTTCTTC. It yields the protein CASLQSGEQFF.

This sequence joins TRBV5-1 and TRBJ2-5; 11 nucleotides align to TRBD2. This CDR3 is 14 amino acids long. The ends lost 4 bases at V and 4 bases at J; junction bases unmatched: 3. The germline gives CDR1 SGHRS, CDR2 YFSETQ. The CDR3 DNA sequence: TGCGCCAGCAGCCCCGGGACTAGCGGAGAGACCCAGTACTTC. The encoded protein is CASSPGTSGETQYF.

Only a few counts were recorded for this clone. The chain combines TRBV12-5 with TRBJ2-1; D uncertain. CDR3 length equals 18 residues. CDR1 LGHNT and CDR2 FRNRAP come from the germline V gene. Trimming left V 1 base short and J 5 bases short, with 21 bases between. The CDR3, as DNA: TGTGCTAGTGGTTTGGCCGTTTTTTCCGGGTTCCCTAACAATGAGCAGTTCTTC. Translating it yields CASGLAVFSGFPNNEQFF.

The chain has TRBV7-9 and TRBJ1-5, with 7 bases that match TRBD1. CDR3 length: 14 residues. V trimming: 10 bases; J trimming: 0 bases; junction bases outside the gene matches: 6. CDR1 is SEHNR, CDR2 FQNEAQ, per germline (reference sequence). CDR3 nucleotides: TGTGCCATTCAGGGGGTAAATAGCAATCAGCCCCAGCATTTT. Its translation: CAIQGVNSNQPQHF.

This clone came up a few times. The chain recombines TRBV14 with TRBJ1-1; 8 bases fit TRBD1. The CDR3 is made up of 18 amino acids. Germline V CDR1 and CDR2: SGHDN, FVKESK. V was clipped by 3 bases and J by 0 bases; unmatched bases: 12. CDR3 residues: CASSQEDRVLFMNTEAFF. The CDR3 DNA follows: TGTGCCAGCAGCCAGGAGGACAGGGTACTATTCATGAACACTGAAGCTTTCTTT.

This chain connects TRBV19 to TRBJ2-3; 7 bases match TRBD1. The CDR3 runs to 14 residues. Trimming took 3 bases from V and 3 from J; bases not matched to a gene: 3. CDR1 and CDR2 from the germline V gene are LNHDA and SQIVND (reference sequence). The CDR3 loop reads CASSIGTVTDTQYF. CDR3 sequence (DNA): TGTGCCAGTAGTATCGGGACAGTTACAGATACGCAGTATTTT. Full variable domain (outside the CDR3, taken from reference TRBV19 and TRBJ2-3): DGGITQSPKYLFRKEGQNVTLSCEQNLNHDAMYWYRQDPGQGLRLIYYSQIVNDFQKGDIAEGYSVSREKKESFPLTVTSAQKNPTAFYLCASSIGTVTDTQYFGPGTRLTVL.

CDR3 loop: CASSQVRSGTGDGSSGNTIYF. In nucleotides, the CDR3 is TGCGCCAGCAGCCAAGTAAGGAGTGGGACGGGGGATGGAAGCTCTGGAAACACCATATATTTT. The V gene is TRBV4-1, the J gene TRBJ1-3; D is perhaps TRBD1 (5 bases). Per the germline V gene, CDR1 is MGHRA and CDR2 is YSYEKL. Between the trimmed V and J ends, which lost 1 base and 0 bases, there was a span of 25 bases. The CDR3 extends over 21 amino acids.

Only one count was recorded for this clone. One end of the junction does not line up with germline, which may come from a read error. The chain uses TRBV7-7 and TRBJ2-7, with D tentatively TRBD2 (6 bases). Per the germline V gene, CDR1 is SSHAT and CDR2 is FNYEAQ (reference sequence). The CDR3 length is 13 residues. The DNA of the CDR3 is TGTGCTAGCAGCTTAGTGGAGGGGTACGAGCAGTACTTC. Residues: CASSLVEGYEQYF.

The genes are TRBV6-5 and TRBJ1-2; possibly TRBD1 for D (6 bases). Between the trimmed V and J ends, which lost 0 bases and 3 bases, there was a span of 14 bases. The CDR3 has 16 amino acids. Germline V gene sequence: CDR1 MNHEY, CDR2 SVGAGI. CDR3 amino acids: CASSYSNVGADYGYTF. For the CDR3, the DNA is TGTGCCAGCAGTTACTCGAATGTGGGGGCTGACTATGGCTACACCTTC.

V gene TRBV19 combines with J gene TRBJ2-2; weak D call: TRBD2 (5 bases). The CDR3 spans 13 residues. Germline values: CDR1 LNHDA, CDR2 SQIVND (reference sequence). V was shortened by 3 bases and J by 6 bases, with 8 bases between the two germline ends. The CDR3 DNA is TGTGCCAGTAGTATGATCGGGGCCGGGGAGCTGTTTTTT. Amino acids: CASSMIGAGELFF.